This TCR beta chain stems from a study of T cell responses to AZD1222 COVID-19 vaccine. Clones were sequenced by immunoSEQ multiplex PCR, and TCRdb holds only the in-frame ones, with some missing. The sample shows around 130,000 clones, roughly 90% of them seen only once. Some second doses came at about 4 weeks and others at about 12 weeks; these were pooled. As to this clone: Its antigen is not identified.

Study-wide points: Clonal diversity may have been underestimated, and the donors were mostly white British, with more females than males.

V shed 3 bases and J shed 12 bases, with 14 bases lying between them. This CDR3 is 11 amino acids long. Germline V lookup: CDR1 DFQATT, CDR2 SNEGSKA (reference sequence). The source material was peripheral blood, sampled 28 days after the second AZD1222 dose. The V call is TRBV20-1, the J call TRBJ1-1, with a possible D match to TRBD1 (5 bases). The TCR originated in an adult who received the AZD1222 COVID-19 vaccine. The CDR3 DNA reads as TGCAGTGCTAGGGGGCGAAGGGAGACTTTCTTT. This codes for CSARGRRETFF.